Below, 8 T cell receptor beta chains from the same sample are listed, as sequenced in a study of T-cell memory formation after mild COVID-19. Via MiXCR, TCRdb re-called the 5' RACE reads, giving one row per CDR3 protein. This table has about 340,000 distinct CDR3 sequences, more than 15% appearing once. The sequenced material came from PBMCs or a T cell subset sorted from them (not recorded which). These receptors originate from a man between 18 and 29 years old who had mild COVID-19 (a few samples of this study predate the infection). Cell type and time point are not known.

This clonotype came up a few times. The CDR3 region is CASSLVLAGGLLHTQYF. DNA for the CDR3: TGTGCCAGCAGCTTAGTCCTAGCGGGGGGCCTACTACATACGCAGTATTTT. The chain is built from TRBV7-2 and TRBJ2-3, with 11 nucleotides matching TRBD2. The ends lost 1 base at V and 7 bases at J; junction bases unmatched: 10. The CDR3 totals 17 residues. The germline CDR1 and CDR2 sequences are SGHTA and FQGNSA.

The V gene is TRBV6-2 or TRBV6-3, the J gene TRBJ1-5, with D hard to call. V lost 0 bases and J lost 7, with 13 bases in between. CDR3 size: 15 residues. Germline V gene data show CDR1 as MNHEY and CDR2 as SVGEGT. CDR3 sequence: CASSYSRGRMQPQHF. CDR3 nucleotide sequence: TGTGCCAGCAGTTACTCGAGAGGGCGGATGCAGCCCCAGCATTTT.

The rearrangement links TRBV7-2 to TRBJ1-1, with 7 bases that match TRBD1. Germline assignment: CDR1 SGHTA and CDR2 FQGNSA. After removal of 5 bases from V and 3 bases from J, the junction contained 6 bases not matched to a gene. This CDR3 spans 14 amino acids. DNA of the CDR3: TGTGCCAGCAGCAACCTAGGGGGCTACACTGAAGCTTTCTTT. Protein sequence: CASSNLGGYTEAFF.

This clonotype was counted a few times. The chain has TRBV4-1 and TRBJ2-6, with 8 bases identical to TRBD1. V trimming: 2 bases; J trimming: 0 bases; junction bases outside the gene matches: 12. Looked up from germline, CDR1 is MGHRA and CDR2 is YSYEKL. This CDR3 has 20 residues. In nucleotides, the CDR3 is TGCGCCAGCAGCCAAACAATACGACAGGGGCCCTCCTCTGGGGCCAACGTCCTGACTTTC. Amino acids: CASSQTIRQGPSSGANVLTF.

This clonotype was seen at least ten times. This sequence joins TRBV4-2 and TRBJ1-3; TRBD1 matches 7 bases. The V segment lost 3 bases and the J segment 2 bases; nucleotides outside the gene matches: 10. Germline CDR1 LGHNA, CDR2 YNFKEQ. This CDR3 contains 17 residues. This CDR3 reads CASSQARTGLAGNTIYF. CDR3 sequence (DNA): TGTGCCAGCAGCCAGGCCCGGACAGGTTTGGCTGGAAACACCATATATTTT.

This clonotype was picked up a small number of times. CDR3 in amino acids: CASSQGGVHTGELFF. The DNA for the CDR3 is TGCGCCAGCAGCCAAGGGGGGGTCCACACCGGGGAGCTGTTTTTT. This chain connects TRBV4-3 to TRBJ2-2, with a possible D match to TRBD2 (6 bases). Between the trimmed V and J ends, which lost 1 base and 3 bases, there was a span of 9 bases. This CDR3 comprises 15 residues. The germline V gene encodes CDR1 LGHNA and CDR2 YSLEER.

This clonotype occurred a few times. CDR3 sequence: CASSLGPAGTDTQYF. In nucleotides, the CDR3 is TGTGCCAGCAGCTTGGGACCAGCGGGCACAGATACGCAGTATTTT. The rearrangement joins TRBV13 to TRBJ2-3; either TRBD1 or TRBD2 may supply D (5 bases each). Trimming pared 3 bases from V and 1 base from J, leaving 11 bases between. The CDR3 loop spans 15 amino acids. CDR1 and CDR2 from the germline V gene are PRHDT and FYEKMQ (reference sequence).

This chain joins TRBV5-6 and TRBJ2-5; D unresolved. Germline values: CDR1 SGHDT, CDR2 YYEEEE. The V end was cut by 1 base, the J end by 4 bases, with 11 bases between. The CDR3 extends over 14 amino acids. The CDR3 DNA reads TGTGCCAGCAGCTTGAGGGCCGGAACAGAGACCCAGTACTTC. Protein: CASSLRAGTETQYF. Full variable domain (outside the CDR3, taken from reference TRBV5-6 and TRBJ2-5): DAGVTQSPTHLIKTRGQQVTLRCSPKSGHDTVSWYQQALGQGPQFIFQYYEEEERQRGNFPDRFSGHQFPNYSSELNVNALLLGDSALYLCASSLRAGTETQYFGPGTRLLVL.